The 15 T cell receptor beta chains given below trace back to one sample, sequenced in a study of cytomegalovirus exposure and HLA in healthy donors. In the PCR, 60 Vbeta and 13 Jbeta primers were used. Assay: immunoSEQ multiplex PCR; the TCRdb copy retains only in-frame clones and omits some. The sample shows tens of thousands of clones, and around 7.1% sits with its ten largest clones. The specimen sequenced was PBMCs. These receptor sequences come from a woman aged 40 to 50 in good health and CMV-seronegative.

The chain combines TRBV5-1 with TRBJ1-2; TRBD1 aligns across 10 bases. Germline V gene sequence: CDR1 SGHRS, CDR2 YFSETQ. CDR3 size: 15 residues. J was trimmed by 0 bases and V by 3 bases; bases with no gene match: 2. Here the CDR3 reads CASSSGTGANYGYTF. The CDR3 bases are TGCGCCAGCAGCTCCGGGACAGGGGCTAACTATGGCTACACCTTC.

The chain is built from TRBV19 and TRBJ2-7, with 9 bases matching TRBD2. J was trimmed by 6 bases and V by 8 bases; bases with no gene match: 11. The CDR3 is 14 amino acids. Per germline, CDR1 LNHDA and CDR2 SQIVND (reference sequence). The CDR3 DNA reads as TGTGCCAGTGCCCCCGGGGCGGGAGGGCTCGAGCAGTACTTC. It yields the protein CASAPGAGGLEQYF.

The chain carries TRBV6-6 and TRBJ2-7, with D perhaps matching TRBD2 (5 bases). CDR3 length: 15 amino acids. V lost 2 bases, J lost 2 bases, and 13 bases lay in between. CDR1 is MNHNY, CDR2 SVGAGI, per germline (reference sequence). The CDR3 region has the DNA TGTGCCAGCAGTTACCCGCCGACTAACCCCTACGAGCAGTACTTC. It is translated as CASSYPPTNPYEQYF.

The chain uses TRBV15 and TRBJ1-5; 9 bases map to TRBD1. The V gene end was trimmed by 6 bases and the J gene end by 5 bases; junction bases not matched to a gene: 2. Germline loops: CDR1 LNHNV, CDR2 YYDKDF (reference sequence). The CDR3 extends over 13 amino acids. The CDR3 spells CATSRDRDQPQHF. Written as DNA, the CDR3 is TGTGCCACCAGTCGGGACAGGGATCAGCCCCAGCATTTT.

The chain links TRBV7-3 to TRBJ1-2; 7 bases map to TRBD1. CDR3 length equals 13 residues. The J segment lost 8 bases and the V segment lost 5 bases, leaving 8 bases of the junction unmatched. Germline loops: CDR1 SGHTA, CDR2 FQGTGA. The CDR3 DNA is TGTGCCAGCAGCGTCGACAGGGCATCAGGCTACACCTTC. Protein product: CASSVDRASGYTF. Full variable domain (outside the CDR3, taken from reference TRBV7-3 and TRBJ1-2): GAGVSQTPSNKVTEKGKYVELRCDPISGHTALYWYRQSLGQGPEFLIYFQGTGAADDSGLPNDRFFAVRPEGSVSTLKIQRTERGDSAVYLCASSVDRASGYTFGSGTRLTVV.

The chain carries TRBV2 and TRBJ1-5, with 9 bases matching TRBD1. The CDR3 runs to 18 residues. V dropped 5 bases and J dropped 2; count of bases not matched to a gene: 13. CDR1 is SNHLY, CDR2 FYNNEI, per germline. As DNA, the CDR3 is TGTGCCAGCAGTTGGGGACAGGGTTATTCCGACGGCAATCAGCCCCAGCATTTT. This codes for CASSWGQGYSDGNQPQHF.

This chain joins TRBV18 and TRBJ1-2; unclear D gene. Looked up from germline, CDR1 is KGHSH and CDR2 is LQKENI. V lost 2 bases and J lost 7, with 11 bases in between. There are 13 residues in the CDR3. CDR3 in amino acids: CASSPEEATGYTF. For the CDR3, the DNA is TGTGCCAGCTCACCAGAGGAGGCAACTGGCTACACCTTC.

The chain employs TRBV19 and TRBJ1-4, with a possible D match to TRBD1 (5 bases). Germline assignment: CDR1 LNHDA and CDR2 SQIVND (reference sequence). With 5 bases removed from V and 7 bases from J, the gap between germline ends came to 17 bases. The CDR3 is 15 residues long. CDR3 DNA sequence: TGTGCCAGTAGTCAAATCAGGGAAATGGGTGAAAAACTGTTTTTT. As protein: CASSQIREMGEKLFF.

V gene TRBV2 combines with J gene TRBJ1-4, with D possibly TRBD1 on 6 matching bases. Per the germline V gene, CDR1 is SNHLY and CDR2 is FYNNEI. Trimming removed 7 bases from V and 3 bases from J, with 18 bases in between. This CDR3 contains 16 residues. CDR3 sequence reads: CASTEGAGDPNEKLFF. The CDR3 nucleotides read TGTGCCAGCACCGAAGGGGCAGGGGACCCTAATGAAAAACTGTTTTTT.

The genes are TRBV2 and TRBJ2-7; D is undetermined. Germline V gives CDR1 SNHLY, CDR2 FYNNEI. CDR3 size: 14 residues. Trimming pared 3 bases from V and 2 bases from J, leaving 11 bases between. CDR3 loop: CASSDRFLAYEQYF. For the CDR3, the DNA is TGTGCCAGCAGTGACAGGTTCCTCGCCTACGAGCAGTACTTC.

V and J are TRBV6-1 and TRBJ1-2; D may be TRBD1 (6 bases). The CDR3 is 14 residues long. The V gene's germline CDR1 is MNHNS and CDR2 SASEGT. The V end lost 10 bases, the J end lost 7 bases, and 22 bases lay between the germline ends. Here the CDR3 reads CAITGQRFSGGYTF. In nucleotides, the CDR3 is TGTGCCATTACAGGGCAAAGGTTCTCCGGTGGCTACACCTTC.

The chain combines TRBV4-1 with TRBJ1-5, with TRBD1 identical over 7 bases. The CDR3 contains 17 residues. Germline V CDR1 and CDR2: MGHRA, YSYEKL. V lost 0 bases, J lost 7 bases, and 12 bases stayed unmatched. The CDR3 is CASSQDLTGVIGQPQHF. CDR3 bases: TGCGCCAGCAGCCAAGATCTTACAGGGGTAATCGGGCAGCCCCAGCATTTT.

V usage is TRBV11-2 and J usage is TRBJ1-5; D ambiguous. Germline CDR1 is SGHAT and CDR2 is FQNNGV. V lost 0 bases and J lost 0, with 6 bases in between. CDR3 size: 15 residues. The CDR3 DNA is TGTGCCAGCAGCTTAGAACACAGTAGCAATCAGCCCCAGCATTTT. Translating gives CASSLEHSSNQPQHF.

V is TRBV25-1 and J is TRBJ2-7, with a weak D call TRBD1 (5 bases). The CDR3 totals 15 residues. From germline, CDR1 is MGHDK and CDR2 SYGVNS. The V end lost 3 bases, the J end lost 5 bases, and 17 bases lay between the germline ends. The CDR3 DNA reads TGTGCCAGCAGTGAGCAGGGTTCAGGGTTCCACGAGCAGTACTTC. Its protein product is CASSEQGSGFHEQYF.

J is TRBJ2-7 and V is TRBV4-2; possible D gene TRBD1, 6 bases. The CDR3 length is 16 residues. The germline gives CDR1 LGHNA, CDR2 YNFKEQ. V lost 3 bases to trimming and J lost 6 bases, with 21 bases between them. In DNA form, the CDR3 reads TGTGCCAGCAGCCACGCAAGGCGGCAGGGGTATGGCGAGCAGTACTTC. Its protein is CASSHARRQGYGEQYF.